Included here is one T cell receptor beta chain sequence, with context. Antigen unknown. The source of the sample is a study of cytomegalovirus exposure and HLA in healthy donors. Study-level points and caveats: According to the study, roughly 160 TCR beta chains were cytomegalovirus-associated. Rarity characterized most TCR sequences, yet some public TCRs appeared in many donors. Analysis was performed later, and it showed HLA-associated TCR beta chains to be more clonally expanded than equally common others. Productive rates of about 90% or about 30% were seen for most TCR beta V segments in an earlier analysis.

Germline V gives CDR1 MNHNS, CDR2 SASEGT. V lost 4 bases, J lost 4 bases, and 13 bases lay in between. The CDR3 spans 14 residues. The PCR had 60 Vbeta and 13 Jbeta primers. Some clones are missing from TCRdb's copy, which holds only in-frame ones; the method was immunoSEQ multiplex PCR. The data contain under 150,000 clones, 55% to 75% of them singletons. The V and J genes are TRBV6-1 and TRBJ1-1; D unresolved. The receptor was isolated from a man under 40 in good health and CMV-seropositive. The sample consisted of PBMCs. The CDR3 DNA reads TGTGCCAGCAGTGCCTACCCATCTGCCACTGAAGCTTTCTTT. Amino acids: CASSAYPSATEAFF.